The rows below give T cell receptor beta chains drawn from one sample of a study of Graves' ophthalmopathy and Graves' hyperthyroidism. TCRdb re-called the multiplex PCR reads through MiXCR, storing one row per CDR3 protein. Found here are hundreds of thousands of distinct CDR3 sequences, around 50% of them singletons; the top ten hold around half. The source material was peripheral blood. Source of these receptors: an adult man with Graves' ophthalmopathy. CDR3s include the opening cysteine and the closing phenylalanine or tryptophan. The D gene is left open where the match is weak.

D gene | J gene | V gene | CDR3 protein
TRBD1 | TRBJ2-7 | TRBV4-1 | CASSQGQGDPSYEQYF
. | TRBJ1-1 | TRBV7-3 | CASSFGQNFEAFF
TRBD1 | TRBJ2-2 | TRBV7-3 | CASRQGTGFMTGELFF
TRBD1 | TRBJ1-5 | TRBV12-3/TRBV12-4 | CASSLNRGNNQPQHF
. | TRBJ2-5 | TRBV7-2 | CASSLGESNQPQYF
TRBD1 | TRBJ2-3 | TRBV24-1 | CATSPGQDSTDTQYF
. | TRBJ1-4 | TRBV20-1 | CSAEGGTNEKLFF
TRBD2 | TRBJ2-7 | TRBV19 | CASSPSGNSYEQYF
. | TRBJ1-5 | TRBV9 | CASSVGSGSVGETQHF
. | TRBJ2-5 | TRBV3-1 | CASSVGETQYF
. | TRBJ2-5 | TRBV5-1 | CASSSGQGMETQYF
. | TRBJ2-7 | TRBV2 | CASSQEGSLSEAYEQYF
TRBD2 | TRBJ2-5 | TRBV7-2 | CASSLTSGLQETQYF
TRBD1 | TRBJ2-6 | TRBV6-5 | CASSSQGPTVSGANVLTF
TRBD1 | TRBJ1-6 | TRBV6-6 | CASSYSDREDSPLHF
TRBD1 | TRBJ1-5 | TRBV20-1 | CSASDRGPNQPQHF
. | TRBJ2-7 | TRBV7-2 | CASSLGLGQYF
. | TRBJ1-1 | TRBV6-6 | CASSYTGLGRGGTEAFF
. | TRBJ2-5 | TRBV29-1 | CSVGYQVQETQYF
TRBD1 | TRBJ2-7 | TRBV7-2 | CASSYQTGSSYEQYF
. | TRBJ2-6 | TRBV25-1 | CASSEGGFGANVLTF
TRBD1 | TRBJ1-2 | TRBV2 | CASTKQGRSGYTF
. | TRBJ1-5 | TRBV2 | CASSEQGRRQPQHF
TRBD2 | TRBJ2-7 | TRBV6-2/TRBV6-3 | CASSSQRGPYEQYF
TRBD1 | TRBJ1-1 | TRBV6-2/TRBV6-3 | CASSSPDRVRGGEAFF
TRBD1 | TRBJ2-2 | TRBV9 | CASSVEGAGRYTGELFF
. | TRBJ1-5 | TRBV6-1 | CASSAQGWGNQPQHF
. | TRBJ2-2 | TRBV12-3/TRBV12-4 | CASSLKGGGPTGELFF
. | TRBJ2-6 | TRBV10-3 | CAISYSNIPSGANVLTF
TRBD1 | TRBJ1-1 | TRBV7-2 | CASSAGQPNTEAFF
. | TRBJ1-5 | TRBV5-6 | CASSLGGSRNRPQHF
. | TRBJ1-2 | TRBV5-1 | CASSSRGPVYGYTF
TRBD1 | TRBJ1-6 | TRBV20-1 | CSARGPRTGGLSYNSPLHF
. | TRBJ2-5 | TRBV5-4 | CASSLGTENKETQYF
TRBD1 | TRBJ2-6 | TRBV29-1 | CSVGIWDSSGANVLTF
TRBD1 | TRBJ1-2 | TRBV10-3 | CAISETTPGQGLKGYGYTF
. | TRBJ2-7 | TRBV7-2 | CASSLEGVSNYEQYF
. | TRBJ1-5 | TRBV10-3 | CASSYSGHMSNQPQHF
. | TRBJ2-7 | TRBV7-6 | CASSNTGNSYEQYF
. | TRBJ2-7 | TRBV5-4 | CASSDVSAYEQYF
TRBD1 | TRBJ1-2 | TRBV13 | CASSLEGQGTYYGYTF
TRBD1 | TRBJ1-1 | TRBV2 | CASKTGAMNTEAFF
. | TRBJ1-1 | TRBV10-3 | CASKSSNTEAFF
. | TRBJ1-4 | TRBV10-3 | CAVAATNEKLFF
. | TRBJ1-6 | TRBV20-1 | CSARDQAAGDSPLHF
TRBD2 | TRBJ2-5 | TRBV7-2 | CASSLISGGAVYETQYF
TRBD1 | TRBJ1-2 | TRBV4-1 | CASSQPRQGRDYGYTF